These 20 T cell receptor beta chains were sequenced from one sample in a study of cytomegalovirus exposure and HLA in healthy donors. In the PCR, 60 Vbeta and 13 Jbeta primers were used. The table came from immunoSEQ multiplex PCR; TCRdb's copy has only in-frame clones and leaves some out. The sample records roughly 140,000 clones, around three quarters being singletons. Sequencing used PBMCs. The receptors derive from a woman between 35 and 50 years old in good health and CMV-seropositive.

The gene calls are TRBV5-4 and TRBJ2-2; the D gene is possibly TRBD2 (6 bases). Trimming pared 0 bases from V and 4 bases from J, leaving 7 bases between. This CDR3 spans 14 amino acids. The germline gives CDR1 SGHNT, CDR2 YYREEE (reference sequence). Written as DNA, the CDR3 is TGTGCCAGCAGCTTGGGGGACTTCACCGGGGAGCTGTTTTTT. Translating it yields CASSLGDFTGELFF.

This rearrangement joins TRBV2 to TRBJ2-5; 7 nucleotides align to TRBD2. Trimming cost V 6 bases and J 4 bases; bases outside gene matches: 5. The V gene's germline CDR1 is SNHLY and CDR2 FYNNEI. This CDR3 has 13 residues. CDR3 sequence: CASRTGRAETQYF. As DNA, the CDR3 is TGTGCCAGCAGGACGGGGAGGGCAGAGACCCAGTACTTC.

The V call is TRBV11-1, the J call TRBJ1-6; a weak D match, TRBD1 (5 bases). The germline V gene encodes CDR1 SGHAT and CDR2 FQDESV (reference sequence). CDR3 length equals 16 residues. Deletions cut 0 bases from V and 7 bases from J, with 13 bases between. The CDR3 is CASSLAGLGVNSPLHF. In DNA form, the CDR3 reads TGTGCCAGCAGCTTAGCGGGACTAGGGGTCAATTCACCCCTCCACTTT.

The rearrangement links TRBV15 to TRBJ1-4; D is unresolved. Trimming removed 8 bases at V and 6 bases at J, with 16 bases between. The length of the CDR3 is 14 residues. Germline V CDR1 and CDR2: LNHNV, YYDKDF (reference sequence). This CDR3 is CATRSSPTDEKLFF. CDR3 DNA sequence: TGTGCCACCCGCTCGTCCCCCACAGATGAAAAACTGTTTTTT.

CDR3: CASSLLAGGALFYTF. The CDR3 bases are TGTGCCAGCAGCCTCCTGGCCGGGGGAGCCCTCTTCTACACCTTC. The rearrangement joins TRBV7-9 to TRBJ1-2; tentative D call: TRBD1 (5 bases). This CDR3 is 15 amino acids long. Germline CDR1 SEHNR, CDR2 FQNEAQ (reference sequence). V was shortened by 5 bases and J by 10 bases, with 23 bases between the two germline ends.

This chain links TRBV4-1 with TRBJ1-1, with 8 bases lining up with TRBD1. Germline V gene lookup returns CDR1 MGHRA and CDR2 YSYEKL. The trim removed 2 bases at V and 5 bases at J, leaving 13 bases unmatched. The CDR3 length is 17 residues. CDR3 DNA: TGCGCCAGCAGCCAAAAAACCCAGGGGGCCCAAGGGACTGAAGCTTTCTTT. Residues: CASSQKTQGAQGTEAFF.

The chain recombines TRBV29-1 with TRBJ2-7, with D perhaps matching TRBD1 (5 bases). CDR3 length: 10 residues. The germline V gene has CDR1 SQVTM and CDR2 ANQGSEA. V lost 7 bases, J lost 7 bases, and 11 bases lay in between. The chain's CDR3 is CSAGQGEQYF. The CDR3 nucleotides are TGCAGCGCTGGCCAGGGAGAGCAGTACTTC.

V usage is TRBV7-9 and J usage is TRBJ2-1; D not resolved. V was clipped by 4 bases and J by 6 bases, with 25 bases between them. CDR1 and CDR2 (germline): SEHNR, FQNEAQ (reference sequence). CDR3 size: 18 residues. CDR3 sequence: CASSSSTLELITINEQFF. The DNA for the CDR3 is TGTGCCAGCAGCTCTAGTACTCTAGAGTTGATAACCATCAATGAGCAGTTCTTC. The entire variable domain, with the rest obtained from reference TRBV7-9 and TRBJ2-1, is as follows: DTGVSQNPRHKITKRGQNVTFRCDPISEHNRLYWYRQTLGQGPEFLTYFQNEAQLEKSRLLSDRFSAERPKGSFSTLEIQRTEQGDSAMYLCASSSSTLELITINEQFFGPGTRLTVL.

This clone turned up a few times. The chain combines TRBV4-2 with TRBJ2-2; TRBD1 might be the D (6 bases). Between the trimmed V and J ends, which lost 1 base and 7 bases, there was a span of 13 bases. This CDR3 contains 15 residues. Germline V gene sequence: CDR1 LGHNA, CDR2 YNFKEQ. The CDR3 bases are TGTGCCAGCAGCCAAGCAACAGGGTTAGGCGGGGAGCTGTTTTTT. As protein: CASSQATGLGGELFF.

This chain uses TRBV6-5 with TRBJ1-1, with D tentatively TRBD1 (6 bases). With 7 bases removed from V and 4 bases from J, the gap between germline ends came to 13 bases. Germline loops: CDR1 MNHEY, CDR2 SVGAGI. The CDR3 is 13 residues long. CDR3 amino acids: CASNGGPGTEAFF. The DNA of the CDR3 is TGTGCCAGCAACGGGGGGCCCGGCACTGAAGCTTTCTTT.

The chain recombines TRBV11-2 with TRBJ2-2; D perhaps matches TRBD2 (6 bases). Deletions cut 5 bases from V and 2 bases from J, with 12 bases between. The germline V gene encodes CDR1 SGHAT and CDR2 FQNNGV. CDR3 size: 15 residues. CDR3 nucleotide sequence: TGTGCCAGCAGCACCTCTACTAGCAACACCGGGGAGCTGTTTTTT. Residues: CASSTSTSNTGELFF.

V usage is TRBV21-1 and J usage is TRBJ2-1; TRBD2, the D gene given by the table, was not confirmed from the DNA. TRBV21-1 is termed a pseudogene. CDR3 length: 12 amino acids. The chain's CDR3 is CALGTSRGDPFF. The CDR3 DNA reads TGCGCGTTGGGGACTAGCAGGGGAGATCCGTTCTTC.

The chain uses TRBV6-1 and TRBJ2-7, with D perhaps TRBD1 (5 bases). Deletions cut 5 bases from V and 0 bases from J, with 14 bases between. The CDR3 covers 15 residues. Germline assignment: CDR1 MNHNS and CDR2 SASEGT. The CDR3 sequence is CASSRRQTVSYEQYF. Here the CDR3 DNA reads TGTGCCAGCAGTAGGAGACAGACCGTCTCCTACGAGCAGTACTTC.

The rearrangement uses TRBV2 and TRBJ1-2; D remains unclear. CDR1 SNHLY and CDR2 FYNNEI come from the germline V gene. Deletions cut 1 base from V and 7 bases from J, with 19 bases between. The CDR3 totals 16 residues. CDR3 region: CASSEGPVAGGSGYTF. The CDR3 nucleotides read TGTGCCAGCAGTGAAGGGCCGGTAGCCGGAGGGTCTGGCTACACCTTC. Drawing the rest from reference TRBV2 and TRBJ1-2, the complete variable domain is EPEVTQTPSHQVTQMGQEVILRCVPISNHLYFYWYRQILGQKVEFLVSFYNNEISEKSEIFDDQFSVERPDGSNFTLKIRSTKLEDSAMYFCASSEGPVAGGSGYTFGSGTRLTVV.

The chain joins TRBV2 to TRBJ2-1; 13 nucleotides align to TRBD2. J lost 6 bases, V lost 6 bases, and 5 bases had no gene match. Germline loops: CDR1 SNHLY, CDR2 FYNNEI. CDR3 length: 15 residues. The CDR3: CASSTGLAGLNEQFF. The CDR3 region has the DNA TGTGCCAGCAGCACGGGACTAGCGGGGCTCAATGAGCAGTTCTTC.

The genes are TRBV6-1 and TRBJ2-3; 11 nucleotides match TRBD2. This CDR3 contains 15 residues. CDR1 and CDR2 (germline): MNHNS, SASEGT. After removal of 1 base from V and 4 bases from J, the junction contained 1 base not matched to a gene. Written as DNA, the CDR3 is TGTGCCAGCAGTGAAGTAGCGGGGGGGTCAGATACGCAGTATTTT. It specifies CASSEVAGGSDTQYF.

The chain uses TRBV4-1 and TRBJ2-7; 7 bases line up with TRBD1. Per the germline V gene, CDR1 is MGHRA and CDR2 is YSYEKL. The CDR3 loop spans 18 amino acids. V lost 0 bases to trimming and J lost 1 base; unmatched junction nucleotides: 12. The CDR3 bases are TGCGCCAGCAGCCAAGATTGGTTCCCCTCCAGGGGGTCCTACGAGCAGTACTTC. Its translation is CASSQDWFPSRGSYEQYF.

V and J are TRBV2 and TRBJ2-1, with D maybe TRBD1 (5 bases). CDR3 length: 14 amino acids. Germline V gene data show CDR1 as SNHLY and CDR2 as FYNNEI. V was trimmed by 8 bases and J by 5 bases, leaving 16 bases between them. The CDR3 loop is CASEAVGLDNEQFF. In nucleotides, the CDR3 is TGTGCCAGCGAGGCCGTGGGGCTGGACAATGAGCAGTTCTTC. The entire variable domain, with the rest obtained from reference TRBV2 and TRBJ2-1, is as follows: EPEVTQTPSHQVTQMGQEVILRCVPISNHLYFYWYRQILGQKVEFLVSFYNNEISEKSEIFDDQFSVERPDGSNFTLKIRSTKLEDSAMYFCASEAVGLDNEQFFGPGTRLTVL.

This chain uses TRBV27 with TRBJ1-1; D remains unclear. The CDR3 covers 14 residues. Germline CDR1 is MNHEY and CDR2 is SMNVEV (reference sequence). V was cut by 1 base and J by 6 bases, with 12 bases left in between. CDR3 in amino acids: CASSLYGSQAEAFF. DNA for the CDR3: TGTGCCAGCAGTTTATACGGCAGTCAGGCTGAAGCTTTCTTT.

The rearrangement uses TRBV6-1 and TRBJ2-2, with D tentatively TRBD2 (6 bases). The CDR3 has 14 residues. The V end lost 10 bases, the J end lost 3 bases, and 15 bases lay between the germline ends. Germline CDR1 and CDR2: MNHNS and SASEGT. The CDR3 spells CANQAGEDTGELFF. The CDR3, as DNA: TGTGCCAATCAAGCGGGTGAGGACACCGGGGAGCTGTTTTTT.